The 7 T cell receptor beta chains reported below all come from one sample, sequenced in a study of cytomegalovirus exposure and HLA in healthy donors. Profiling relied on immunoSEQ multiplex PCR, and the TCRdb table lists in-frame clones only, not all of them. The sample carries some 150,000 clones, approximately 88% recorded once. Sample: PBMCs. These receptor sequences come from a man between 18 and 35 years old in good health and CMV-seropositive.

The rearrangement links TRBV27 to TRBJ1-2, with TRBD1 matching over 7 bases. V was clipped by 5 bases and J by 1 base; unmatched bases: 4. CDR3 size: 14 residues. Germline CDR1 MNHEY, CDR2 SMNVEV (reference sequence). In nucleotides, the CDR3 is TGTGCCAGCAGTGAGACAGGGAATAACTATGGCTACACCTTC. This translates into CASSETGNNYGYTF.

This clone was seen just once. The chain links TRBV13 to TRBJ2-7, with 7 bases lining up with TRBD2. This CDR3 is 14 amino acids long. Germline-derived CDR1 and CDR2 are PRHDT and FYEKMQ (reference sequence). V gave up 2 bases and J gave up 5 bases; unmatched junction bases: 6. This CDR3 reads CASSLKGLHHEQYF. The CDR3 region has the DNA TGTGCCAGCAGCTTAAAGGGACTACATCACGAGCAGTACTTC.

The chain uses TRBV11-1 and TRBJ2-4, with 9 bases identical to TRBD2. V lost 5 bases and J lost 0; bases outside the gene matches: 11. The CDR3 is made up of 18 amino acids. Germline CDR1 and CDR2: SGHAT and FQDESV (reference sequence). The CDR3 spells CASSAAGTSLLAKNIQYF. In nucleotides, the CDR3 is TGTGCCAGCAGCGCAGCCGGGACTAGCCTTCTAGCCAAAAACATTCAGTACTTC.

For the CDR3, the DNA is TGTGCCAGCAGCTTCGGGACAGACACTGAAGCTTTCTTT. It specifies CASSFGTDTEAFF. The V call is TRBV5-6, the J call TRBJ1-1; 7 bases agree with TRBD1. J gave up 3 bases and V 2 bases, and 1 base lay outside the gene matches. The CDR3 sequence is 13 residues long. Germline V gene sequence: CDR1 SGHDT, CDR2 YYEEEE.

The chain links TRBV6-1 to TRBJ1-4, with D unclear. The CDR3 covers 14 residues. The germline CDR1 and CDR2 sequences are MNHNS and SASEGT. Trimming cost V 8 bases and J 6 bases, with 16 bases left between them. The CDR3 DNA sequence: TGTGCCAGCCATCACAGCCCGTCTTATGAAAAACTGTTTTTT. It encodes CASHHSPSYEKLFF.

The chain couples TRBV21-1 to TRBJ1-1; the tabulated D call, TRBD1, remains unverified against the DNA. TRBV21-1 is assigned pseudogene status. The CDR3 has 18 residues. The CDR3 region is CASSKGQFGTGPNTEAFF. DNA of the CDR3: TGTGCCAGCAGCAAAGGGCAGTTTGGGACAGGGCCGAACACTGAAGCTTTCTTT.

This clone appeared a single time. The chain joins TRBV5-1 to TRBJ2-7; 7 bases fit TRBD1. Germline V gene sequence: CDR1 SGHRS, CDR2 YFSETQ. J gave up 3 bases and V 4 bases, and 7 bases lay outside the gene matches. The CDR3 has 14 residues. The CDR3 loop reads CASSLGGTDYEQYF. In nucleotides, the CDR3 is TGCGCCAGCAGCCTGGGTGGGACAGACTACGAGCAGTACTTC.